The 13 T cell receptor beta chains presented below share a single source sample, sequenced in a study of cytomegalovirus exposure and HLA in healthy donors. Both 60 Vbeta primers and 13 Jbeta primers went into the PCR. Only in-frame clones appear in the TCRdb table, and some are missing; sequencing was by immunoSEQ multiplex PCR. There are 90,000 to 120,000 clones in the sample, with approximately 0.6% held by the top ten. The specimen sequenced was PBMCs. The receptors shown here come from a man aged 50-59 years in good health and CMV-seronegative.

CDR3 nucleotide sequence: TGCAGCGTTGAAGGGGAGAAAGCTAATGAAAAACTGTTTTTT. It specifies CSVEGEKANEKLFF. The rearrangement links TRBV29-1 to TRBJ1-4; D remains unclear. This CDR3 comprises 14 residues. Looked up from germline, CDR1 is SQVTM and CDR2 is ANQGSEA. V lost 1 base and J 3 bases, leaving 9 bases between the germline ends.

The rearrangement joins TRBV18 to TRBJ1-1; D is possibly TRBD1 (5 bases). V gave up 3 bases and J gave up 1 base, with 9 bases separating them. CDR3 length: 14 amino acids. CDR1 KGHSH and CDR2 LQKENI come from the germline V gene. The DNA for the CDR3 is TGTGCCAGCTCACCGTTTGGACAGAACACTGAAGCTTTCTTT. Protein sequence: CASSPFGQNTEAFF.

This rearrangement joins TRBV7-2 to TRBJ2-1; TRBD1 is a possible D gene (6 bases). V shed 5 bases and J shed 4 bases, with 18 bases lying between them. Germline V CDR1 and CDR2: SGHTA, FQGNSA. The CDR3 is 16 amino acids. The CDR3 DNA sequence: TGTGCCAGCAGCCTAGAGGGGACATCCGTGTACAATGAGCAGTTCTTC. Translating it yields CASSLEGTSVYNEQFF.

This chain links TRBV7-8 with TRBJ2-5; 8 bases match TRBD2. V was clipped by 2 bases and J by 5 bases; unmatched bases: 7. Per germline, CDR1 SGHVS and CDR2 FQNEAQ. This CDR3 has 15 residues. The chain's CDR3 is CASSLSRGGLETQYF. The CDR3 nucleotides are TGTGCCAGCAGCTTAAGTCGGGGGGGCCTTGAGACCCAGTACTTC.

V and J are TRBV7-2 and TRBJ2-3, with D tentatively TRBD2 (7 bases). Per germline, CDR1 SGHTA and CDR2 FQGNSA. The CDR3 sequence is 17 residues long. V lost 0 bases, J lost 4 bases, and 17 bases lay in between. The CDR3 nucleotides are TGTGCCAGCAGCTTAGCAGGACTAGGGGGGAGCGCAGATACGCAGTATTTT. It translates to CASSLAGLGGSADTQYF.

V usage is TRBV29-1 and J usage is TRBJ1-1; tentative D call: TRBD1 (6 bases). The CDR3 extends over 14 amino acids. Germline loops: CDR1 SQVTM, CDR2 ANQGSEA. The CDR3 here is CSVDRGGLGTEAFF. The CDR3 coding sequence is TGCAGTGTAGACCGCGGGGGGCTAGGCACTGAAGCTTTCTTT.

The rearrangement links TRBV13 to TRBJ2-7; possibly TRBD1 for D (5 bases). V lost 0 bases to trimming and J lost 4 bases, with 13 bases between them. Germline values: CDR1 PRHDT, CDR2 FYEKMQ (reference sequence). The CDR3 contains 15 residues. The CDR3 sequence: CASSLGPGQGYEQYF. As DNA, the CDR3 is TGTGCCAGCAGCTTAGGGCCAGGGCAGGGATACGAGCAGTACTTC.

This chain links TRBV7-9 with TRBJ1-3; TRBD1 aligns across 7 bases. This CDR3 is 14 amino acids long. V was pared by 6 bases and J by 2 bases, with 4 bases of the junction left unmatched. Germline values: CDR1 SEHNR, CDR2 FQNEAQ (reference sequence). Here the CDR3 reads CASRPTGTGNTIYF. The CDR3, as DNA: TGTGCCAGCAGACCGACAGGGACTGGAAACACCATATATTTT.

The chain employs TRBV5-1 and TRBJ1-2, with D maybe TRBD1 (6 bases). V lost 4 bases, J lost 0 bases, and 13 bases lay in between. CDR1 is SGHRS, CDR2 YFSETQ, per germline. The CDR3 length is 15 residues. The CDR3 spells CASSPGAGANYGYTF. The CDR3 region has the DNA TGCGCCAGCAGCCCAGGGGCAGGAGCTAACTATGGCTACACCTTC.

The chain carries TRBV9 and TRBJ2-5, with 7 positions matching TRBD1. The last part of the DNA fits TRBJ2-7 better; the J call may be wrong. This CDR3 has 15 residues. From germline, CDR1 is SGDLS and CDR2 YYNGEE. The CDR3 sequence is CASSVEAGGSYEQYF. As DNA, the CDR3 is TGTGCCAGCAGCGTAGAGGCAGGGGGCTCCTACGAGCAGTACTTC.

The CDR3: CASSSLGQGDQPQHF. In nucleotides, the CDR3 is TGTGCCAGCAGCAGCCTTGGACAGGGAGACCAGCCCCAGCATTTT. This chain connects TRBV6-5 to TRBJ1-5; 8 bases agree with TRBD1. Germline V gene sequence: CDR1 MNHEY, CDR2 SVGAGI. The CDR3 totals 15 residues. Losses at the gene ends were 6 bases for V and 7 bases for J; bases not matched to a gene: 11.

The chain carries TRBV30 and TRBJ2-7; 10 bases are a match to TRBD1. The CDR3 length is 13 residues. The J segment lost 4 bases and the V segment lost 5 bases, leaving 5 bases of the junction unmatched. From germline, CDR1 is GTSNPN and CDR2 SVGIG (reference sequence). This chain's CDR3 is CAWGPGQGYEQYF. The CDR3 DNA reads TGTGCCTGGGGACCGGGACAGGGGTACGAGCAGTACTTC.

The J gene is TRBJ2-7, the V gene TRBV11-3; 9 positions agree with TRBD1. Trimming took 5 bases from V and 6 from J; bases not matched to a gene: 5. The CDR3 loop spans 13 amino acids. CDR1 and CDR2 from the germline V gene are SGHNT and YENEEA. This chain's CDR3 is CASSPGTGSEQYF. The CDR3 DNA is TGTGCCAGCAGCCCCGGGACAGGGAGCGAGCAGTACTTC.